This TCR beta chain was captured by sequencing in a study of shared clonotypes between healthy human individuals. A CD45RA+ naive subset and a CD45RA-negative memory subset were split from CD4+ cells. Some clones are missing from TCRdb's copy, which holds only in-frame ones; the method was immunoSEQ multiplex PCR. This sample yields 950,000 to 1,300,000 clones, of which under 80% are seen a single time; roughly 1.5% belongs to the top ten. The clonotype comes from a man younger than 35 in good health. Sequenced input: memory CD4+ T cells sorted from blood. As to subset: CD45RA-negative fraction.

Here the CDR3 reads CASSLSSGSFETQYF. The CDR3 nucleotides are TGTGCCAGCAGCTTGAGTAGCGGGAGTTTCGAGACCCAGTACTTC. This chain joins TRBV5-4 and TRBJ2-5; 9 nucleotides agree with TRBD2. This CDR3 region has 15 residues. Looked up from germline, CDR1 is SGHNT and CDR2 is YYREEE (reference sequence). The trim removed 1 base at V and 5 bases at J, leaving 6 bases unmatched.